A single sample is the source of the 6 T cell receptor beta chains below, sequenced in a study of blood T cell repertoires in COVID-19. Using immunoSEQ multiplex PCR, the repertoire was profiled, and TCRdb retains in-frame clones only, with some absent. Among approximately 320,000 clones listed, approximately 85% were seen once. The source material was peripheral blood. The receptors were gathered from a human donor in a cohort sampled during active COVID-19.

This clone was counted between two and nine times. V is TRBV5-6 and J is TRBJ1-6, with D unclear. The CDR3 is 12 amino acids. Between the trimmed V and J ends, which lost 4 bases and 14 bases, there was a span of 13 bases. Looked up from germline, CDR1 is SGHDT and CDR2 is YYEEEE. This chain's CDR3 is CASSVSALALHF. DNA of the CDR3: TGTGCCAGCAGCGTGAGCGCTTTGGCCCTCCACTTT.

This chain joins TRBV12-3 or TRBV12-4 and TRBJ1-1; D is unresolved. The CDR3 length is 13 residues. V shed 3 bases and J shed 6 bases, with 11 bases lying between them. CDR3 residues: CASSFRHYAEAFF. The CDR3 DNA reads as TGTGCCAGCAGTTTCCGACATTACGCTGAAGCTTTCTTT.

The gene calls are TRBV21-1 and TRBJ2-4; the DNA was not used to check the table's D call, TRBD1. TRBV21-1 is a pseudogene locus. The CDR3 has 12 amino acids. CDR3 sequence: CASSKADGQQYF. CDR3 sequence (DNA): TGTGCCAGCAGCAAAGCAGACGGACAGCAGTACTTC.

Written as DNA, the CDR3 is TGTGCCTGGAGCTTCAAACAGGGTGAGCAGTACTTC. This sequence encodes CAWSFKQGEQYF. V usage is TRBV30 and J usage is TRBJ2-7; possible D gene TRBD1, 6 bases. V was pared by 3 bases and J by 7 bases, with 13 bases between. The CDR3 runs to 12 residues. Per germline, CDR1 GTSNPN and CDR2 SVGIG (reference sequence). Using reference TRBV30 and TRBJ2-7 for the parts outside the CDR3, the full variable domain is SQTIHQWPATLVQPVGSPLSLECTVEGTSNPNLYWYRQAAGRGLQLLFYSVGIGQISSEVPQNLSASRPQDRQFILSSKKLLLSDSGFYLCAWSFKQGEQYFGPGTRLTVT.

The chain has TRBV18 and TRBJ1-1; D may be TRBD1 (5 bases). Germline CDR1 is KGHSH and CDR2 is LQKENI. The V end lost 1 base, the J end lost 11 bases, and 11 bases lay between the germline ends. The CDR3 contains 12 residues. Here the CDR3 DNA reads TGTGCCAGCTCACCACGGGAGGGGAAGGCTTTCTTT. Protein product: CASSPREGKAFF.

The chain links TRBV11-3 to TRBJ2-2; 7 bases align to TRBD2. Unmatched junction bases numbered 4, after V lost 5 bases and J lost 1 base. This CDR3 comprises 15 residues. In germline, CDR1 is SGHNT, CDR2 YENEEA. CDR3 in DNA: TGTGCCAGCAGCGAAGGCGGGAGGAACACCGGGGAGCTGTTTTTT. Amino acids: CASSEGGRNTGELFF.